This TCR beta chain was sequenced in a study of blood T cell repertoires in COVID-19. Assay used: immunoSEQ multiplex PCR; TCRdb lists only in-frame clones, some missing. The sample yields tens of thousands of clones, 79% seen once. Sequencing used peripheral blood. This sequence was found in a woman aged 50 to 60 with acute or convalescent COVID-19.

CDR3 bases: TGTGCCAGCAGCTCTCCAGGGGGCTGGGACACTGAAGCTTTCTTT. Encoded protein: CASSSPGGWDTEAFF. The chain joins TRBV7-9 to TRBJ1-1, with 8 nucleotides matching TRBD1. V dropped 4 bases and J dropped 3; count of bases not matched to a gene: 7. This CDR3 region has 15 residues. Germline V CDR1 and CDR2: SEHNR, FQNEAQ (reference sequence).